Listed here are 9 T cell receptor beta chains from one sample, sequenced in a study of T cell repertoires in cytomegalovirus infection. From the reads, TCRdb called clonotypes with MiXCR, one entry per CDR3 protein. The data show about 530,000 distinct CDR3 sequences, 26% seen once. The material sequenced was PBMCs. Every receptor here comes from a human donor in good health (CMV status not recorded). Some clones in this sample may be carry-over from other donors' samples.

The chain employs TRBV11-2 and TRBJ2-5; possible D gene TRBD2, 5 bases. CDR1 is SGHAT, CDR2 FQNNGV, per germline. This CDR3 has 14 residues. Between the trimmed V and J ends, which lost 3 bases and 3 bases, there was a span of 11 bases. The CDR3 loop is CASSFFRGEETQYF. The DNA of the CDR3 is TGTGCCAGCAGCTTTTTTCGGGGTGAAGAGACCCAGTACTTC.

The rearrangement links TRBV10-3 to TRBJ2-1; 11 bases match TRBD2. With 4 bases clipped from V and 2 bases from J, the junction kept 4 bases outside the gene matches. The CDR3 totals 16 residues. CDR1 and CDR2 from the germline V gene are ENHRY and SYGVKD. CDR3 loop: CAISGLAGGTYNEQFF. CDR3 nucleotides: TGTGCCATCAGTGGCCTAGCGGGGGGAACCTACAATGAGCAGTTCTTC.

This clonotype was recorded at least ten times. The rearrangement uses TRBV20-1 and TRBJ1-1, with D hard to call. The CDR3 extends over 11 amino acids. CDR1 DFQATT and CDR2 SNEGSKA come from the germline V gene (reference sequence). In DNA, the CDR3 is TGCAGCGCCAGATTGAACACTGAAGCTTTCTTT. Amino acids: CSARLNTEAFF.

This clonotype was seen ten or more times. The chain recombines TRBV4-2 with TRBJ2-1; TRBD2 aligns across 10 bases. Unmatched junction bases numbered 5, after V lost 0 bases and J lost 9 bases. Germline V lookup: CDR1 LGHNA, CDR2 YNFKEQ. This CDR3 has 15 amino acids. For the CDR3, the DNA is TGTGCCAGCAGCCAAGAGAGCGGGAGGGCCTCTGAGCAGTTCTTC. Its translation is CASSQESGRASEQFF.

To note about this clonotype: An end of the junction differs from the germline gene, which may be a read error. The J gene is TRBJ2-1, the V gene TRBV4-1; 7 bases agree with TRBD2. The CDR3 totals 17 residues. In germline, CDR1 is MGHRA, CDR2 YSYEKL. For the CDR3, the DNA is TGTGCCAGCAGCCAAAGCGAGCGGGGCAACTCCTACAATGAGCAGTTCTTC. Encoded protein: CASSQSERGNSYNEQFF.

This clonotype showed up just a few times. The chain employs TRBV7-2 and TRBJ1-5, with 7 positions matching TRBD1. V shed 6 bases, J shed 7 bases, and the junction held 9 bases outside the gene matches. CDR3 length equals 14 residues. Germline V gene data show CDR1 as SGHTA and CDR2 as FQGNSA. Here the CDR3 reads CASRPGTVSQPQHF. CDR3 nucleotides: TGTGCCAGCAGACCAGGGACAGTGAGCCAGCCCCAGCATTTT.

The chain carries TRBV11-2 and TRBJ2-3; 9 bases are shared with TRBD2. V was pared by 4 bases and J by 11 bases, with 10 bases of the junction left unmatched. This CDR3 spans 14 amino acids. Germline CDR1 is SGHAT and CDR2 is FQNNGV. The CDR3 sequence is CASSSWTSDGGQYF. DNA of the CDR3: TGTGCCAGCAGCTCCTGGACTAGCGACGGGGGGCAGTATTTT.

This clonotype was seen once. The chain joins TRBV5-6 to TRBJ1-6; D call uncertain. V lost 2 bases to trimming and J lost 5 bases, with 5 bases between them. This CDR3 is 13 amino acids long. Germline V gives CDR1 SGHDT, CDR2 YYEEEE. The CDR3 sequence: CASSFFNNSPLHF. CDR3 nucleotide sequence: TGTGCCAGCAGCTTTTTCAATAATTCACCCCTCCACTTT. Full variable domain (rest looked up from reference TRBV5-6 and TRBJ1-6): DAGVTQSPTHLIKTRGQQVTLRCSPKSGHDTVSWYQQALGQGPQFIFQYYEEEERQRGNFPDRFSGHQFPNYSSELNVNALLLGDSALYLCASSFFNNSPLHFGNGTRLTVT.

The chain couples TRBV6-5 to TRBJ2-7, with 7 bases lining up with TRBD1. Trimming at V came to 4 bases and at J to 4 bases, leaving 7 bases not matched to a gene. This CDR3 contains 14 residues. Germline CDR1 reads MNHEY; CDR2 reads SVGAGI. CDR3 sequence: CASSLVDREYEQYF. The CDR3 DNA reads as TGTGCCAGCAGTTTAGTAGACAGGGAATACGAGCAGTACTTC.